These 6 T cell receptor beta chains were sequenced from one sample in a study of T-cell memory formation after mild COVID-19. TCRdb fed the 5' RACE reads into MiXCR, producing one record per CDR3 protein. Of about 390,000 distinct CDR3 sequences detected, over 20% appear once; the ten largest clones hold under 15%. Input material: PBMCs or a T cell subset sorted from them (not recorded which). The receptor source for this set is an adult woman who had mild COVID-19 (a few samples of this study predate the infection). Cell type and time point are not known.

Concerning this clonotype itself: The junction departs from germline at one end; a sequencing error may be responsible. V gene TRBV6-4 combines with J gene TRBJ2-1; D not resolved. This CDR3 has 13 amino acids. Looked up from germline, CDR1 is MRHNA and CDR2 is SNTAGT. CDR3 DNA: TGTGCCAGCAGTGACTCGAAGTACGGTCCTTTCCTCTTC. Translated: CASSDSKYGPFLF.

This clonotype was seen only once. J is TRBJ2-7 and V is TRBV7-2; no firm D call. CDR3 length: 17 residues. Trimming took 3 bases from V and 0 from J, leaving 18 bases between them. CDR1 is SGHTA, CDR2 FQGNSA, per germline. The CDR3 DNA follows: TGTGCCAGCAGCTTTAGTTCCCGGACGGGCAACTCCTACGAGCAGTACTTC. This codes for CASSFSSRTGNSYEQYF.

This clonotype appeared a few times. The chain is built from TRBV9 and TRBJ2-7; D not certain. Trimming cost V 7 bases and J 1 base, with 12 bases left between them. This CDR3 contains 13 residues. Germline CDR1 is SGDLS and CDR2 is YYNGEE. The CDR3 loop is CASGGYHSYEQYF. The CDR3 coding sequence is TGTGCCAGCGGCGGCTACCATTCCTACGAGCAGTACTTC.

CDR3: CASRRLQDYGYTF. The CDR3 nucleotides read TGTGCCAGCAGGAGGCTTCAGGACTATGGCTACACCTTC. This chain joins TRBV7-2 and TRBJ1-2; D gene uncertain. This CDR3 has 13 residues. Per germline, CDR1 SGHTA and CDR2 FQGNSA. Trimming took off 6 bases at V and 3 bases at J, with 11 bases between the two ends.

This clonotype has just a few counts. The chain carries TRBV6-6 and TRBJ2-2, with a tentative D call TRBD1 (6 bases). The germline V and J ends were trimmed by 6 bases and 2 bases, with 13 bases remaining between them. The V gene's germline CDR1 is MNHNY and CDR2 SVGAGI (reference sequence). This CDR3 comprises 15 residues. CDR3 amino acids: CASRDRDINTGELFF. The CDR3 nucleotides are TGTGCCAGCAGGGACCGGGACATAAACACCGGGGAGCTGTTTTTT.

In regard to this clonotype: A much larger clone differs by one base, so this may be a read error. The rearrangement links TRBV11-2 to TRBJ2-3, with 12 bases lining up with TRBD2. Germline V lookup: CDR1 SGHAT, CDR2 FQNNGV. This CDR3 has 15 residues. V dropped 5 bases and J dropped 3; count of bases not matched to a gene: 3. CDR3 DNA: TGTGCCAGCAGCACTAGCGGGGGGAGAACAGATACGCAGTATTTT. Encoded protein: CASSTSGGRTDTQYF.